This TCR beta chain was documented in a study of read filtering for tumor transcriptome and immune sequencing. At the level of the study: Transcriptome libraries were built from DNase-treated RNA. Overall study results and limits: Approximately 80% of IR-seq clonotypes had one read, totaling about 3.5% of reads; RNA-seq: around 77% and 45%.

Molecular barcoded adaptors covering alpha/delta and beta/gamma chains were used on about 0.4 ug RNA. TCRdb independently ran MiXCR on the reads; one entry per CDR3 protein. The data contain about 19,000 distinct CDR3 sequences, over 20% of them seen just once; the ten biggest clones take up around 24%. CDR1 is SGHTA and CDR2 is FQGNSA in the germline V gene. Between the trimmed V and J ends, which lost 7 bases and 4 bases, there was a span of 13 bases. The CDR3 is 13 residues long. A note on this clonotype: Its target is unknown.

The sequenced material came from a population of CD138-negative cells sorted from bone marrow. The rearrangement links TRBV7-2 to TRBJ1-1; a weak D match, TRBD1 (6 bases). The clonotype was recovered from a donor at least 40 years old with multiple myeloma. CDR3 in amino acids: CASTGVEGTEAFF. In DNA form, the CDR3 reads TGTGCCAGCACAGGGGTGGAGGGCACTGAAGCTTTCTTT. The whole variable domain, filled in from reference TRBV7-2 and TRBJ1-1, reads GAGVSQSPSNKVTEKGKDVELRCDPISGHTALYWYRQSLGQGLEFLIYFQGNSAPDKSGLPSDRFSAERTGGSVSTLTIQRTQQEDSAVYLCASTGVEGTEAFFGQGTRLTVV.